This TCR beta chain was captured in a study of blood T cell repertoires in COVID-19. Generated by immunoSEQ multiplex PCR, the TCRdb table keeps only in-frame clones and is missing some. The sample lists 120,000 to 150,000 clones, about 90% occurring once. This clone was seen once. The CDR3 extends over 15 amino acids. Germline CDR1 and CDR2: MNHEY and SVGEGT. With 3 bases removed from V and 8 bases from J, the gap between germline ends came to 17 bases. V is TRBV6-2 or TRBV6-3 and J is TRBJ2-4, with D possibly being TRBD2 (6 bases). This receptor was taken from a human donor in a cohort sampled during active COVID-19. The specimen sequenced was peripheral blood. The CDR3 spells CASSYDSGVRHIQYF. CDR3 in DNA: TGTGCCAGCAGTTATGATTCGGGGGTAAGGCACATTCAGTACTTC.